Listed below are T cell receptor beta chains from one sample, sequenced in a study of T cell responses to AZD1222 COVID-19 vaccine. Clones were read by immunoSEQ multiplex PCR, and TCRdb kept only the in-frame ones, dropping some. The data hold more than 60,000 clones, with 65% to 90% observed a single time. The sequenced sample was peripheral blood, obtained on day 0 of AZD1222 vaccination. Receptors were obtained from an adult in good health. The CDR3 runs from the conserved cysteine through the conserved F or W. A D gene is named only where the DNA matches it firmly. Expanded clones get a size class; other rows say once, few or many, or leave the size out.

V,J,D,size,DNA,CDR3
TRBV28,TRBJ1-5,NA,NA,TGTGCCAGCAGTTCGGGCGACCAGGGGTGGGATCAGCCCCAGCATTTT,CASSSGDQGWDQPQHF
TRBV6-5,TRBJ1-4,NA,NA,TGTGCCAGCAGTAAATTCAGGGACGAAAAACTGTTTTTT,CASSKFRDEKLFF
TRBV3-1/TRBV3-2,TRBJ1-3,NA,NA,TGTGCCAGCAGCCAAGCATCTGGAAACACCATATATTTT,CASSQASGNTIYF
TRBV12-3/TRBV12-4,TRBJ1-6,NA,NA,TGTGCCAGCAGTTCGAGGGTTGCTTCACCCCTCCACTTT,CASSSRVASPLHF
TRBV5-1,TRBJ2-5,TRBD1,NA,TGCGCCAGCAGCTTGGGTAGAACAACAGGGGGCGAAGAGACCCAGTACTTC,CASSLGRTTGGEETQYF
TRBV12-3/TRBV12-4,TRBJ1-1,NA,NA,TGTGCCAGCAGCCAACAGGTTTGGGCTGAAGCTTTCTTT,CASSQQVWAEAFF
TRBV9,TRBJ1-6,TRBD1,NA,TGTGCCAGCAGCGTAGAGGGACAGGGCGACTCACCCCTCCACTTT,CASSVEGQGDSPLHF
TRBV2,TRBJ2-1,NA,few,TGTGCCAGCAACTTTAACAATGAGCAGTTCTTC,CASNFNNEQFF
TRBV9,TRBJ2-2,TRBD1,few,TGTGCCAGCAGCACTCGACAGGGATGGACCGGGGAGCTGTTTTTT,CASSTRQGWTGELFF
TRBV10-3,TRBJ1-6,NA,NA,TGTGCCATCAGTGGACAGTTTTCACCCCTCCACTTT,CAISGQFSPLHF
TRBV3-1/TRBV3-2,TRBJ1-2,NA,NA,TGTGCCAGCAGCCAAGTCAGGGGCTACTATGGCTACACCTTC,CASSQVRGYYGYTF
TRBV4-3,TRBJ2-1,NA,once,TGCGCCAGCAGCCAAGATGGCCTAGCGAGCCACAATGAGCAGTTCTTC,CASSQDGLASHNEQFF
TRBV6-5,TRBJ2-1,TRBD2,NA,TGTGCCAGCGGACTAGACTATGGTGAGCAGTTCTTC,CASGLDYGEQFF
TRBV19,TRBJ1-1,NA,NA,TGTGCCAGTAGTATAGGCCGCGCGAACACTGAAGCTTTCTTT,CASSIGRANTEAFF
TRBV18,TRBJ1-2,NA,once,TGTGCCAGCTCACCACCCGGAGGGTTCGGGGCTAACTATGGCTACACCTTC,CASSPPGGFGANYGYTF
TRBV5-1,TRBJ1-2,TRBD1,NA,TGCGCCAGCAGCATCACGGACAGGGCCCATAACTATGGCTACACCTTC,CASSITDRAHNYGYTF
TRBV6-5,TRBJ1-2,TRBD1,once,TGTGCCAGCGGATGGACAGGCTATGGCTACACCTTC,CASGWTGYGYTF
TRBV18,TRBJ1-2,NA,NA,TGTGCCAGCTCATCTAATAACGGGGAAGGCGGCTACACCTTC,CASSSNNGEGGYTF
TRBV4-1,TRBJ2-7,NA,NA,TGCGCCAGCAGCCAAGCCCGGGGGACAGCCTCCTACGAGCAGTACTTC,CASSQARGTASYEQYF
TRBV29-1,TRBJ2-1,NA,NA,TGCAGCGTGGGGTTTGGGACCCCGGGGAGTGCTGAGCAGTTCTTC,CSVGFGTPGSAEQFF
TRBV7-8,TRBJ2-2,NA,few,TGTGCCAGCAGCCAAGAGGTTACCGGGGAGCTGTTTTTT,CASSQEVTGELFF
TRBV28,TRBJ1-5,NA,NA,TGTGCCAGCAGTGGGGGTATGGTCAATCAGCCCCAGCATTTT,CASSGGMVNQPQHF